The TCR beta chain under discussion was sequenced for a study of T cells in localized non-small cell lung cancer. The germline gives CDR1 LNHDA, CDR2 SQIVND (reference sequence). The CDR3 has 13 residues. The ends were cut back, 6 bases at V and 3 bases at J, with 8 bases in the middle. The study, taken as a whole, reports: Uninvolved adjacent lung had the highest recorded T cell clonality, with tumor below it.

Profiling relied on immunoSEQ multiplex PCR, and the TCRdb table lists in-frame clones only, not all of them. The data contain more than 8,000 clones, under 90% of them singletons. Comment on this clone: Its target is unknown.

The chain is built from TRBV19 and TRBJ2-2; TRBD2 might be the D (5 bases). This TCR came from a female donor over 55 with stage II squamous cell lung carcinoma. The sequencing used peripheral blood, collected before any cancer treatment. CDR3 sequence reads: CASRLAYTGELFF. The CDR3 DNA is TGTGCCAGTAGGCTAGCTTACACCGGGGAGCTGTTTTTT.